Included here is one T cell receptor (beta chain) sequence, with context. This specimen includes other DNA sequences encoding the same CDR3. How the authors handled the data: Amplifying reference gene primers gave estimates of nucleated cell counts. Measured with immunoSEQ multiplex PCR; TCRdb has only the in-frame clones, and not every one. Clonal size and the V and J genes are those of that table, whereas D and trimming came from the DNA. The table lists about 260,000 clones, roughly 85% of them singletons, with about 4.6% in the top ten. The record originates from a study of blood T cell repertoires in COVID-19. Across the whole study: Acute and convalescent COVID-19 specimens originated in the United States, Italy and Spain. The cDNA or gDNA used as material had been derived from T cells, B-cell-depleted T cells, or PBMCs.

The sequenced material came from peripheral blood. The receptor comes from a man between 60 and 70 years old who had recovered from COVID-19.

As DNA, the CDR3 is TGTGCCAGCAGCGTAGGTCTAGCGGGGGGGCCGGAGACCCAGTACTTC. Translation: CASSVGLAGGPETQYF. The chain joins TRBV9 to TRBJ2-5, with 12 positions matching TRBD2. Unmatched junction bases numbered 5, after V lost 0 bases and J lost 5 bases. This CDR3 contains 16 residues. The V gene's germline CDR1 is SGDLS and CDR2 YYNGEE.